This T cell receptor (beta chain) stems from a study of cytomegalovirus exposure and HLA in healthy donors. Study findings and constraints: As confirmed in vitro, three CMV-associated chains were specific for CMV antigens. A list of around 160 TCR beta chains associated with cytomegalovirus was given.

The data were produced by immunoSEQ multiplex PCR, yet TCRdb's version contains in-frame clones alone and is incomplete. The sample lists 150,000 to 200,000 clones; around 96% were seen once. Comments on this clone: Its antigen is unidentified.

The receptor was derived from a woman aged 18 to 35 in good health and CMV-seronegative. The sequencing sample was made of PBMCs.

The CDR3 bases are TGTGCCAGCAGCGCACCGACAGGGTCGCTCACCGGGGAGCTGTTTTTT. It translates to CASSAPTGSLTGELFF. V is TRBV7-3 and J is TRBJ2-2, with TRBD1 matching 7 bases. The V gene end was trimmed by 5 bases and the J gene end by 4 bases; junction bases not matched to a gene: 10. In germline, CDR1 is SGHTA, CDR2 FQGTGA. This CDR3 is 16 amino acids long.